A selection of T cell receptor beta chains follows, all from one sample in a study of cytomegalovirus exposure and HLA in healthy donors. Generated by immunoSEQ multiplex PCR, the TCRdb table keeps only in-frame clones and is missing some. This sample yields about 140,000 clones, of which 88% are seen a single time; over 6.5% belongs to the top ten. Sequences were obtained from PBMCs. The receptors shown here come from a woman between 18 and 29 years old in good health and CMV-seropositive. CDR3s leave out the opening cysteine and the closing phenylalanine or tryptophan.

TRBJ2-7 TRBV5-1 ASSLVGTQPDEQY
TRBJ2-3 TRBV19 ASSIEGTSTDTQY
TRBJ1-4 TRBV6-6 ASSAFGTGEKLF
TRBJ1-5 TRBV27 ASSLSGTAAQPQH
TRBJ1-5 TRBV5-3 ARSLYMCKGHLCNQPQH
TRBJ1-2 TRBV5-5 ASSLDKALDYGYT
TRBJ2-3 TRBV29-1 SPRDSSTDTQY
TRBJ1-1 TRBV5-1 ASSMAMRTEAF
TRBJ1-3 TRBV28 ASSYLSSGNTIY
TRBJ1-4 TRBV28 ASSSNKDRRYATNEKLF
TRBJ2-1 TRBV4-3 ASSPKQTSYNEQF
TRBJ2-1 TRBV6-5 ASSSPRREVNEQF
TRBJ1-5 TRBV7-8 ASSPVGQGGSQPQH
TRBJ1-6 TRBV28 ASLASSYNSPLH
TRBJ2-7 TRBV9 ASSRQGAPSYEQY
TRBJ2-1 TRBV5-1 ASSLGWQNEQF
TRBJ2-5 TRBV5-1 ASSPTTGFQETQY
TRBJ1-5 TRBV28 ASNGLWSNQPQH
TRBJ2-1 TRBV5-4 ASSFGAGVDEQF
TRBJ2-7 TRBV29-1 SVRDSYYEQY
TRBJ1-6 TRBV5-1 ASSFGQGGSPLH
TRBJ1-2 TRBV27 ASSPTFGQSYGYT
TRBJ2-3 TRBV5-1 ASSLEADTQY
TRBJ2-3 TRBV5-1 ASSSGTRGDTQY
TRBJ2-3 TRBV7-9 ASSFDRSANTQY
TRBJ2-5 TRBV27 ASRDRAQETQY
TRBJ2-1 TRBV29-1 SVVRGPGGDEQF
TRBJ1-2 TRBV5-1 ASSPLTGNYGYT
TRBJ1-6 TRBV5-1 ASSLGTGSSALH
TRBJ2-1 TRBV7-8 ASGEAGPYNEQF
TRBJ1-1 TRBV5-1 ASTRIPRARMNTEAF
TRBJ2-7 TRBV27 ASSLGLSYEQY